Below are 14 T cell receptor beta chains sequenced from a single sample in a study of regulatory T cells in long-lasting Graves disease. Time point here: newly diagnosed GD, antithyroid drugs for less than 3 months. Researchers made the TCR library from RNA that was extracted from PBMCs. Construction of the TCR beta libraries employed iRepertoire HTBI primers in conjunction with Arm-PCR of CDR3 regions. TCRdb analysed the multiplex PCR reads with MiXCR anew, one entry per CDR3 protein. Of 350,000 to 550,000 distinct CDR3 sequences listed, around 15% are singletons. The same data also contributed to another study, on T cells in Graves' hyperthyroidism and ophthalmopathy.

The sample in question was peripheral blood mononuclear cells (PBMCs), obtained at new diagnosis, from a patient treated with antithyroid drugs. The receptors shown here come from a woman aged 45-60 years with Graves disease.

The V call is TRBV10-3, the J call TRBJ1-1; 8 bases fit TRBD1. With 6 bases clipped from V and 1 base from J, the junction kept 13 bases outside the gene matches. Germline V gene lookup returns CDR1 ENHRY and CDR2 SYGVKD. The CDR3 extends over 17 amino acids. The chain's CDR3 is CAISSGRQGSSNTEAFF. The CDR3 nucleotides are TGTGCCATCAGCTCAGGAAGACAGGGGTCGTCGAACACTGAAGCTTTCTTT.

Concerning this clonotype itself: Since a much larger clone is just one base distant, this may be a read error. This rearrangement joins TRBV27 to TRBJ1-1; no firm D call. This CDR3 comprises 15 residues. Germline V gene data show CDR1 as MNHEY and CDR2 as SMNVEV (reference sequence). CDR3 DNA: TGTGCCAGCAGTTGGAGCGGGAGGAAGAACACTGAAGTTTTCTTT. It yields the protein CASSWSGRKNTEVFF.

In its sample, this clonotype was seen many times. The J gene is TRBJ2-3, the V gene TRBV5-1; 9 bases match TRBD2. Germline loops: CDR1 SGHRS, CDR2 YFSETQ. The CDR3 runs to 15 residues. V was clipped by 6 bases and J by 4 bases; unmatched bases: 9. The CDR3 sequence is CASTPIAGVADTQYF. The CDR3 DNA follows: TGCGCCAGCACCCCTATAGCGGGAGTGGCAGATACGCAGTATTTT.

The CDR3 DNA reads as TGTGCTACAGGCTGGGACAGAGGAGGCTATGGCTACACCTTC. Protein product: CATGWDRGGYGYTF. The V gene is TRBV28, the J gene TRBJ1-2; 7 bases match TRBD1. This CDR3 region has 14 residues. In germline, CDR1 is MDHEN, CDR2 SYDVKM.

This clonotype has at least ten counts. CDR3 in DNA: TGTGCCAGCGCCCGAACTACAGGTATCACCTATAGCAATCAGCCCCAGCATTTT. Encoded protein: CASARTTGITYSNQPQHF. The chain is built from TRBV25-1 and TRBJ1-5; tentative D call: TRBD1 (5 bases). CDR1 MGHDK and CDR2 SYGVNS come from the germline V gene. The CDR3 extends over 18 amino acids. V was cut by 8 bases and J by 0 bases, with 23 bases left in between.

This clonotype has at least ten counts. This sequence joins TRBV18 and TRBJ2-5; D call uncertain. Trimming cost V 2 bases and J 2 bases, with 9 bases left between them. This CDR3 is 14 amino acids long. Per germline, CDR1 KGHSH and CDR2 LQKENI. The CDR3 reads CASSPRTSQETQYF. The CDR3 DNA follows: TGTGCCAGCTCACCAAGGACGTCTCAAGAGACCCAGTACTTC. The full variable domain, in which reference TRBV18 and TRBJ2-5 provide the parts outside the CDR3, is NAGVMQNPRHLVRRRGQEARLRCSPMKGHSHVYWYRQLPEEGLKFMVYLQKENIIDESGMPKERFSAEFPKEGPSILRIQQVVRGDSAAYFCASSPRTSQETQYFGPGTRLLVL.

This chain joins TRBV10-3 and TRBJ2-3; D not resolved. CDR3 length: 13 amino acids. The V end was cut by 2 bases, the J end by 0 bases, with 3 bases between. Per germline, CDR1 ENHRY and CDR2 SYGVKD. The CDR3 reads CAISEGSTDTQYF. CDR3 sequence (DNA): TGTGCCATCAGTGAGGGGAGCACAGATACGCAGTATTTT.

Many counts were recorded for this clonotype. CDR3 bases: TGTGCCAGCAGCTTAGCCCGCCATCCAGATACGCAGTATTTT. This codes for CASSLARHPDTQYF. The chain carries TRBV11-2 and TRBJ2-3; no reliable D call. Trimming removed 1 base from V and 4 bases from J, with 9 bases in between. Germline V lookup: CDR1 SGHAT, CDR2 FQNNGV. The CDR3 length is 14 residues. Filled out from reference TRBV11-2 and TRBJ2-3, the complete variable domain reads EAGVAQSPRYKIIEKRQSVAFWCNPISGHATLYWYQQILGQGPKLLIQFQNNGVVDDSQLPKDRFSAERLKGVDSTLKIQPAKLEDSAVYLCASSLARHPDTQYFGPGTRLTVL.

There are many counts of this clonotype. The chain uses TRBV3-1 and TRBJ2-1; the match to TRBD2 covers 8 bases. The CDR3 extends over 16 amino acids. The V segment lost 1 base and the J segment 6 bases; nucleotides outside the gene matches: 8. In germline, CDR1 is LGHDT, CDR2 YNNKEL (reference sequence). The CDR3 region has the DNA TGTGCCAGCAGCCAAGTTGACGGGAGGGGCCGCAATGAGCAGTTCTTC. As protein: CASSQVDGRGRNEQFF.

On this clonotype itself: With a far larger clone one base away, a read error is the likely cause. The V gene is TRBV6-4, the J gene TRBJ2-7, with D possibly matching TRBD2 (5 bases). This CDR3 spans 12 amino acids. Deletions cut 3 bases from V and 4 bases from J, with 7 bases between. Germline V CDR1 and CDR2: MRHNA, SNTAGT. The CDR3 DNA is TGTGCCAGCAGTGAAAGGGAGTACGAGCAGTACTTC. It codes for CASSEREYEQYF.

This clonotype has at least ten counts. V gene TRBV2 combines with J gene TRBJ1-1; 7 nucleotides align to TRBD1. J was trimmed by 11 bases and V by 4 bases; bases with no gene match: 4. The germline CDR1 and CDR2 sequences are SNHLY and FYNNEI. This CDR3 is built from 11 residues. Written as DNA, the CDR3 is TGTGCCAGCAGTGGCACAGGGGACGCTTTCTTT. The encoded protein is CASSGTGDAFF. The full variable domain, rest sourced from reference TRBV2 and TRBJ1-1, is EPEVTQTPSHQVTQMGQEVILRCVPISNHLYFYWYRQILGQKVEFLVSFYNNEISEKSEIFDDQFSVERPDGSNFTLKIRSTKLEDSAMYFCASSGTGDAFFGQGTRLTVV.

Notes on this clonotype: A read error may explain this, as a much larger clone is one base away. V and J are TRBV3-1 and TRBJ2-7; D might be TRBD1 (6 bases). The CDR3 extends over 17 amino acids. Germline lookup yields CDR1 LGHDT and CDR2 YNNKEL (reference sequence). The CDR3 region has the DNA TGTGCCAGCAACCAACATACTCCCGGGACAAGATACTACGAGCAGTACTTC. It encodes CASNQHTPGTRYYEQYF.

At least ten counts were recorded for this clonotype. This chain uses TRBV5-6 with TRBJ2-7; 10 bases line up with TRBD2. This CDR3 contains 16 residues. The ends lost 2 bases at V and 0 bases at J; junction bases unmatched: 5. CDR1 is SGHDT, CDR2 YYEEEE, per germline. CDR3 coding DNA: TGTGCCAGCAGCTTTACTAGCGGGGATAGCTCCTACGAGCAGTACTTC. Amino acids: CASSFTSGDSSYEQYF.

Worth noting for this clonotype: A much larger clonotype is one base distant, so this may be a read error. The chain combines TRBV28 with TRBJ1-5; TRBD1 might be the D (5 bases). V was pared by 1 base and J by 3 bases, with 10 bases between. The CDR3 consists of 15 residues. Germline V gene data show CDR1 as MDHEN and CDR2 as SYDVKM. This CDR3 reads CASSLSGLNNQPQHF. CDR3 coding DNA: TGTGCCAGCAGTTTATCGGGACTCAACAATCAGCCCCAGCATTTT.